This T cell receptor (beta chain) is from a study of blood T cell repertoires in COVID-19. Whole-study context: PBMCs, B-cell-depleted T cells, or T cells were the source of the cDNA or gDNA that made up the material.

The germline V gene has CDR1 LGHDT and CDR2 YNNKEL (reference sequence). The CDR3 length is 17 residues. V gave up 1 base and J gave up 3 bases; unmatched junction bases: 7. Per the original methods: The authors estimated nucleated cell counts from reference gene primer amplification. The protocol was immunoSEQ multiplex PCR, while the TCRdb copy is restricted to in-frame clones and leaves out a portion. V and J calls and clone size are copied from that table; D and trimming were computed from the DNA. The sample holds roughly 100,000 clones, 65% to 85% seen once. This chain joins TRBV3-1 (or the pseudogene TRBV3-2) and TRBJ2-1, with 9 bases matching TRBD1. The TCR was taken from a man aged 65 to 85 with active or convalescent COVID-19. The sequencing input was peripheral blood. The CDR3 nucleotides read TGTGCCAGCAGCCAAGGGACAGGGGCCGTACGCTACAATGAGCAGTTCTTC. Its protein is CASSQGTGAVRYNEQFF.